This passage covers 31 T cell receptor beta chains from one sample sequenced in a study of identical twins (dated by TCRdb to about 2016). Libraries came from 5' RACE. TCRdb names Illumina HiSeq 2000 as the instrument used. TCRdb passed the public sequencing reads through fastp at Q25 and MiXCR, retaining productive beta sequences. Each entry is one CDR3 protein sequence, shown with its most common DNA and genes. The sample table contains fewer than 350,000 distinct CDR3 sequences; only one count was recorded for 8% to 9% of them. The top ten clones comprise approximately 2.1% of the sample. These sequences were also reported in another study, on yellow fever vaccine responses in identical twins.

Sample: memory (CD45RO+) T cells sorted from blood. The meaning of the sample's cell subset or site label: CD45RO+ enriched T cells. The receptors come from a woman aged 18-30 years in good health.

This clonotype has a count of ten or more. The CDR3 loop reads CASSQPNYGYTF. CDR3 DNA: TGTGCCAGCAGCCAACCGAACTATGGCTACACCTTC. The genes are TRBV3-1 and TRBJ1-2; the D is unclear. V was shortened by 2 bases and J by 2 bases, with 3 bases between the two germline ends. CDR1 and CDR2 from the germline V gene are LGHDT and YNNKEL (reference sequence). The CDR3 consists of 12 residues.

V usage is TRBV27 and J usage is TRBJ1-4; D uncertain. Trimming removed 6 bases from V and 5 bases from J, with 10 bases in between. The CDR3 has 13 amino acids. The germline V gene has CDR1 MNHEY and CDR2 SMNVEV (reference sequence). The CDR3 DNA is TGTGCCAGCAGCGATCTCCCGAATGAAAAACTGTTTTTT. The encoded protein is CASSDLPNEKLFF.

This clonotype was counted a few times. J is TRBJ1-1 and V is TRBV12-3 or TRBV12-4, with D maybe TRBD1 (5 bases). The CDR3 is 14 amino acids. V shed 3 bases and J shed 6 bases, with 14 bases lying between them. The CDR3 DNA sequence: TGTGCCAGCAGTTTTCAGGGACCCAATGCTGAAGCTTTCTTT. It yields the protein CASSFQGPNAEAFF.

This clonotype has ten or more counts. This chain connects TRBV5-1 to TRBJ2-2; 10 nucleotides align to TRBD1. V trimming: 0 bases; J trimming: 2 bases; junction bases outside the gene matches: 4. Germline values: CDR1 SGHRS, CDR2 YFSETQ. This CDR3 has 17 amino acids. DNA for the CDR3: TGCGCCAGCAGCTTGGGACAGGGGGCGTTCAACACCGGGGAGCTGTTTTTT. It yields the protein CASSLGQGAFNTGELFF.

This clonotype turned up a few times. The CDR3 DNA reads as TGTGCCAGCAGCCGGGCAGGGGGCGCGGATACGCAGTATTTT. Translated, it gives CASSRAGGADTQYF. The rearrangement joins TRBV6-1 to TRBJ2-3; 8 bases align to TRBD1. The V and J ends lost 6 bases and 6 bases, in that order; junction bases with no gene match: 8. Per the germline V gene, CDR1 is MNHNS and CDR2 is SASEGT. The CDR3 runs 14 residues.

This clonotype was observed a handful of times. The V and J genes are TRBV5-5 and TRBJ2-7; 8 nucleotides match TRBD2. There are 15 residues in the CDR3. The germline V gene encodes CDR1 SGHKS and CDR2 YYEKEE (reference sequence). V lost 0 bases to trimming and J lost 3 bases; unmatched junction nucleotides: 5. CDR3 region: CASSLEGLEYYEQYF. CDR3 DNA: TGTGCCAGCAGCTTGGAGGGACTAGAATACTACGAGCAGTACTTC.

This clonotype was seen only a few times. CDR3 loop: CSVEDRALAGGPGTGELFF. DNA for the CDR3: TGCAGCGTTGAAGATCGGGCACTAGCGGGGGGGCCTGGGACCGGGGAGCTGTTTTTT. The rearrangement joins TRBV29-1 to TRBJ2-2; 13 positions agree with TRBD2. CDR1 SQVTM and CDR2 ANQGSEA come from the germline V gene. Losses at the gene ends were 0 bases for V and 5 bases for J; bases not matched to a gene: 12. The CDR3 is 19 residues long.

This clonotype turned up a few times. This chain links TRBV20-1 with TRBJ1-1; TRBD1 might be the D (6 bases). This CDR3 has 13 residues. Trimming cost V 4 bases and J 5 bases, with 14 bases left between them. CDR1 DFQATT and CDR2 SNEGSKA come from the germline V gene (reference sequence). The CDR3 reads CSANSGAGTEAFF. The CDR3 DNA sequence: TGCAGTGCTAATTCGGGGGCCGGGACTGAAGCTTTCTTT.

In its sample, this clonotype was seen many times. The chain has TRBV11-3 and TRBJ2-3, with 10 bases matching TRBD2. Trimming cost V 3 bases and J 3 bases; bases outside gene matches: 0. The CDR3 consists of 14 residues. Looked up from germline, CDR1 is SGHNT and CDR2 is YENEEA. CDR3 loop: CASSFSGRTDTQYF. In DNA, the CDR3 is TGTGCCAGCAGCTTTAGCGGGAGGACAGATACGCAGTATTTT.

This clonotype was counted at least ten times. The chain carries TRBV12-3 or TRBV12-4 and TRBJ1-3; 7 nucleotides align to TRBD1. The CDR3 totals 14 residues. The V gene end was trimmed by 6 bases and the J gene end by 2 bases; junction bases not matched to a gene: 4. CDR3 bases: TGTGCCAGCAGGGGGGGACAGCCTGGAAACACCATATATTTT. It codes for CASRGGQPGNTIYF.

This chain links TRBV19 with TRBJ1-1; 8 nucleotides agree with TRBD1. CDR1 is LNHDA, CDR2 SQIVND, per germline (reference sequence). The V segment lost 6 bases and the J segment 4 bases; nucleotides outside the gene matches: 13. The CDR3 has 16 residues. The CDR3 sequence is CASRAGGQGESTEAFF. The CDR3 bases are TGTGCCAGTAGGGCTGGCGGACAGGGTGAGAGCACTGAAGCTTTCTTT.

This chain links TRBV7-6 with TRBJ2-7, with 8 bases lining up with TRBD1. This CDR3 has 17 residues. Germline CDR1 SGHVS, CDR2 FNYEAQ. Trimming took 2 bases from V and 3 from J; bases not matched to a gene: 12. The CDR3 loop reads CASSLSPYRGQGYEQYF. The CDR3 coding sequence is TGTGCCAGCAGCTTATCGCCATACCGTGGACAGGGCTACGAGCAGTACTTC.

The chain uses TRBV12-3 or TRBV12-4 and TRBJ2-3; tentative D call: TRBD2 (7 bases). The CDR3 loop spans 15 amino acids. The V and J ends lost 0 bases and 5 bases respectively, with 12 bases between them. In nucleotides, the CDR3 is TGTGCCAGCAGTTTAGCGGGGGGGCAAAGAGATACGCAGTATTTT. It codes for CASSLAGGQRDTQYF.

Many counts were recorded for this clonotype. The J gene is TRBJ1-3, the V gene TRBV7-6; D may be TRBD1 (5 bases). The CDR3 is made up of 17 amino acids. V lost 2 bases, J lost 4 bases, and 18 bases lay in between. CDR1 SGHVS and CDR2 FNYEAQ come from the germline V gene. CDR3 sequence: CASSLSPGGRDGNTIYF. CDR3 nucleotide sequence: TGTGCCAGCAGCTTATCCCCCGGCGGAAGGGACGGAAACACCATATATTTT. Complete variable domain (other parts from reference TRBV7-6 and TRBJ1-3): GAGVSQSPRYKVTKRGQDVALRCDPISGHVSLYWYRQALGQGPEFLTYFNYEAQQDKSGLPNDRFSAERPEGSISTLTIQRTEQRDSAMYRCASSLSPGGRDGNTIYFGEGSWLTVV.

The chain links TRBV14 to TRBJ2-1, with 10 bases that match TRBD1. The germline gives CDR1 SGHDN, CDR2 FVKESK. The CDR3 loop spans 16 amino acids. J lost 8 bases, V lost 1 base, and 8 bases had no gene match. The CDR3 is CASSQGEGQGRHEQFF. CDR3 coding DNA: TGTGCCAGCAGCCAAGGAGAGGGACAGGGGAGGCATGAGCAGTTCTTC.

As DNA, the CDR3 is TGTGCCAGCAGTCCCGGGACAGGATCGCTCACAGATACGCAGTATTTT. Translated, it gives CASSPGTGSLTDTQYF. The chain carries TRBV6-1 and TRBJ2-3, with 8 bases matching TRBD1. Per germline, CDR1 MNHNS and CDR2 SASEGT. V trimming: 5 bases; J trimming: 2 bases; junction bases outside the gene matches: 9. The CDR3 runs 16 residues.

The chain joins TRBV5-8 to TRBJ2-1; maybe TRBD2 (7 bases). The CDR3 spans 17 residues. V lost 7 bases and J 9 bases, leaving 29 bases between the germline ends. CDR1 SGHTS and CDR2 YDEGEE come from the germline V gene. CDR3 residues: CASLRALGGRTVSEQFF. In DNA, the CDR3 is TGTGCCAGCCTAAGGGCCTTGGGGGGGCGGACGGTTAGTGAGCAGTTCTTC.

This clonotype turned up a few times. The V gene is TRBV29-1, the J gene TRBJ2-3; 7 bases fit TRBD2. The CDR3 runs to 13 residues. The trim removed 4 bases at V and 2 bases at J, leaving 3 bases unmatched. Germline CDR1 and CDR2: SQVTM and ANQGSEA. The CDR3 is CSVGGTTTDTQYF. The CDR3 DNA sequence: TGCAGCGTTGGTGGGACTACCACAGATACGCAGTATTTT.

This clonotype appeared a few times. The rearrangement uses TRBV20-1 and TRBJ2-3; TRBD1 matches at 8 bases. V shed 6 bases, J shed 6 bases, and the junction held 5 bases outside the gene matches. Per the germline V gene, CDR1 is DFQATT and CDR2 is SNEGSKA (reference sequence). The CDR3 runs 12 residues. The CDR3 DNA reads TGCAGTGCCGGACAGGGCGGCGATACGCAGTATTTT. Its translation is CSAGQGGDTQYF.

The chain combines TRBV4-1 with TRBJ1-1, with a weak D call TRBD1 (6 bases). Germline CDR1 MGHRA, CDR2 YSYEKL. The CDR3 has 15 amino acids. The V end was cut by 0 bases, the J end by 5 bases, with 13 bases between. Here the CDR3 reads CASSQDPTGPTEAFF. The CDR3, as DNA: TGCGCCAGCAGCCAAGACCCCACAGGGCCAACTGAAGCTTTCTTT.

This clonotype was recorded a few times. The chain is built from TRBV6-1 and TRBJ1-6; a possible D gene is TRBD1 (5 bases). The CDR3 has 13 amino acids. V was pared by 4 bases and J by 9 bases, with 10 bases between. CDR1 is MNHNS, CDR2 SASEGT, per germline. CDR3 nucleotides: TGTGCCAGCAGTGTCGAGGGGTCTTCACCCCTCCACTTT. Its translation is CASSVEGSSPLHF.

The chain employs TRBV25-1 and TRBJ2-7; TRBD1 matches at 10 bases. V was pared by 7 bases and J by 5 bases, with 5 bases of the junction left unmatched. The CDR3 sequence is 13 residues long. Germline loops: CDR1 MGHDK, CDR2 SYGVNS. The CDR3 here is CASTRQGANEQYF. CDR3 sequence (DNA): TGTGCCAGCACGCGACAGGGGGCCAACGAGCAGTACTTC.

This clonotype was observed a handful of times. In nucleotides, the CDR3 is TGTGCCAGCAGCTTAGTGGCAGGAACAGGGGAGCAGTTCTTC. It is translated as CASSLVAGTGEQFF. The chain links TRBV7-2 to TRBJ2-1; the D gene is possibly TRBD1 (6 bases). V dropped 1 base and J dropped 10 bases, with 14 bases sitting between them. CDR1 and CDR2 (germline): SGHTA, FQGNSA. This CDR3 spans 14 amino acids. Full variable domain (rest looked up from reference TRBV7-2 and TRBJ2-1): GAGVSQSPSNKVTEKGKDVELRCDPISGHTALYWYRQSLGQGLEFLIYFQGNSAPDKSGLPSDRFSAERTGGSVSTLTIQRTQQEDSAVYLCASSLVAGTGEQFFGPGTRLTVL.

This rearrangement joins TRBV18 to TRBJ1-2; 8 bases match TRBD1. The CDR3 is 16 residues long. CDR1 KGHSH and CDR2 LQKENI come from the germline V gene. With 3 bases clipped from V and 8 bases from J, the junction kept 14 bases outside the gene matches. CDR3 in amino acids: CASSPGQEAAMGGYTF. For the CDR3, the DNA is TGTGCCAGCTCACCGGGACAGGAGGCCGCTATGGGAGGCTACACCTTC.

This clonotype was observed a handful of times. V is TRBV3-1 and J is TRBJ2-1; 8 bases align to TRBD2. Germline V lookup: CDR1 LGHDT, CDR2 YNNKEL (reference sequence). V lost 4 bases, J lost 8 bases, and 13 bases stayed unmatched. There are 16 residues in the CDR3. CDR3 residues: CASSPIGSGGWDEQFF. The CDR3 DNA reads TGTGCCAGCAGCCCGATCGGCAGCGGGGGCTGGGATGAGCAGTTCTTC.

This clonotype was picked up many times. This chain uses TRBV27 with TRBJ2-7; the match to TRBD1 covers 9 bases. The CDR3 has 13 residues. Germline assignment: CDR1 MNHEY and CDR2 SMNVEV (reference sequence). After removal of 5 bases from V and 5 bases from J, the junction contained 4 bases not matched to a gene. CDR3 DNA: TGTGCCAGCAGTCAGGACAGGGGTAACGAGCAGTACTTC. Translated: CASSQDRGNEQYF.

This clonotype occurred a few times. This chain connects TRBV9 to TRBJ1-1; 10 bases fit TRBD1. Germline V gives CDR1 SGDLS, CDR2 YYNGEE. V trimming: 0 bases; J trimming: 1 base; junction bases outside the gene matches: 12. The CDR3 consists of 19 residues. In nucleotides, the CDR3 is TGTGCCAGCAGCGTAGACGGGACAGGGGTCTTTAGGTGGAACACTGAAGCTTTCTTT. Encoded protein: CASSVDGTGVFRWNTEAFF.

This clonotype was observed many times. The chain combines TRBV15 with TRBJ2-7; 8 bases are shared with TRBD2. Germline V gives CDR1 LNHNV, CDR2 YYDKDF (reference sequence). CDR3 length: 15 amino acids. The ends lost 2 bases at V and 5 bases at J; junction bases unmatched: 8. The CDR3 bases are TGTGCCACCAGCAGAATGAGCGGGAGTAGCGACGAGCAGTACTTC. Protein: CATSRMSGSSDEQYF.

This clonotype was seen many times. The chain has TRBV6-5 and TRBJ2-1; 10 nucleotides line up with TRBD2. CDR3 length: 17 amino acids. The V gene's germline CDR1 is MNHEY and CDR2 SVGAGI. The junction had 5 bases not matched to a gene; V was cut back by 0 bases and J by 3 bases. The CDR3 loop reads CASSYSPLAGVYNEQFF. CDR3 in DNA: TGTGCCAGCAGTTACTCACCTCTAGCGGGGGTCTACAATGAGCAGTTCTTC.

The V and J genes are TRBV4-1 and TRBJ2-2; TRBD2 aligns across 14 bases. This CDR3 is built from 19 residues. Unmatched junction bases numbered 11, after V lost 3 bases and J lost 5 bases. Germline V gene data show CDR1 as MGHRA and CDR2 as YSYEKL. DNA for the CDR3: TGCGCCAGCAGCCAGGTCCAGGGACTAGCGGGGGCCGGGACCGGGGAGCTGTTTTTT. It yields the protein CASSQVQGLAGAGTGELFF.

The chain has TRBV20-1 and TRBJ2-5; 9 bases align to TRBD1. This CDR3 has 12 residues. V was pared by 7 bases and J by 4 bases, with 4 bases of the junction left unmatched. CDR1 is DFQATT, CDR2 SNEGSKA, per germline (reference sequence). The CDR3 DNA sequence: TGCAGTGTTTGGACAGGGGCAGAGACCCAGTACTTC. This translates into CSVWTGAETQYF.